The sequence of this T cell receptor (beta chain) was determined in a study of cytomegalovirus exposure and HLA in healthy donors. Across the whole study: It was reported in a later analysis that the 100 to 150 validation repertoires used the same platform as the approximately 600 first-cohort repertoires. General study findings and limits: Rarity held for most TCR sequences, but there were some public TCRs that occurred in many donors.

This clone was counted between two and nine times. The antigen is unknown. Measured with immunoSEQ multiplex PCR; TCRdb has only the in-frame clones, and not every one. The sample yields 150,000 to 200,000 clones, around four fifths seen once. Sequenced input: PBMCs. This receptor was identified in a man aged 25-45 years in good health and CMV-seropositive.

DNA for the CDR3: TGCGCCAGCAGCTTGGCGGGACAGGGTTGGTCACCCCTCCACTTT. This sequence encodes CASSLAGQGWSPLHF. The V and J genes are TRBV5-1 and TRBJ1-6; TRBD1 aligns across 9 bases. Unmatched junction bases numbered 5, after V lost 0 bases and J lost 10 bases. This CDR3 comprises 15 residues. Germline V gives CDR1 SGHRS, CDR2 YFSETQ.